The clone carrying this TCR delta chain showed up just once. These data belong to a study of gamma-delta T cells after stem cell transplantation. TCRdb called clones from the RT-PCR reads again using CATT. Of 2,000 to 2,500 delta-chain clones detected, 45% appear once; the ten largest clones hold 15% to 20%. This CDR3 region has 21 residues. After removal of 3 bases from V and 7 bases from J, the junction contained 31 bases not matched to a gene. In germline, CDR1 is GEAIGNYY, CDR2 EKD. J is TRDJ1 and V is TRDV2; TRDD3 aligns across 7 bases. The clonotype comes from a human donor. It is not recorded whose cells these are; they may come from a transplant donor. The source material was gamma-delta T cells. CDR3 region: CACDALTRGGDVRYTDGKLIF. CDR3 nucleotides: TGTGCCTGTGACGCTTTAACACGAGGGGGGGATGTTCGGTACACCGATGGTAAACTCATCTTT.